This passage covers 2 T cell receptor beta chains from one sample sequenced in a study of cytomegalovirus exposure and HLA in healthy donors. The study ran its PCR with 60 Vbeta and 13 Jbeta primers. TCRdb keeps only in-frame clones here, not all; method: immunoSEQ multiplex PCR. Here the sample spans over 200,000 clones, 77% being singletons. Sequenced: PBMCs. Receptor source: a woman aged 60-75 years in good health and CMV-seropositive.

The genes are TRBV6-5 and TRBJ1-2, with 10 bases matching TRBD1. V shed 2 bases, J shed 5 bases, and the junction held 5 bases outside the gene matches. This CDR3 has 15 residues. The germline CDR1 and CDR2 sequences are MNHEY and SVGAGI. This chain's CDR3 is CASSYATGGAYGYTF. CDR3 in DNA: TGTGCCAGCAGTTACGCGACAGGGGGCGCTTATGGCTACACCTTC.

The rearrangement uses TRBV7-9 and TRBJ2-7, with 9 bases lining up with TRBD1. V lost 3 bases to trimming and J lost 7 bases; unmatched junction nucleotides: 10. Per germline, CDR1 SEHNR and CDR2 FQNEAQ (reference sequence). The length of the CDR3 is 15 residues. CDR3 bases: TGTGCCAGCAGCTTGAGGCGGACAGGGGAGGGGGAGCAGTACTTC. Protein: CASSLRRTGEGEQYF.